The next 3 T cell receptor beta chains were all read from a single sample in a study of HIV-infected children after antiretroviral therapy interruption. Treatment here: PENTA 11 planned treatment interruption arm or continuous ART arm. RNA-based 3' RACE libraries used unique molecular identifiers. MiXCR was run by TCRdb on the 3' RACE reads, yielding one entry per CDR3 protein. The sample consists of tens of thousands of distinct CDR3 sequences, approximately 6.1% of them appearing once. The sample in question was CD45RA+ CD4+ T cells from PBMCs, pooled from several time points, obtained from a donor given antiretroviral therapy, either interrupted or continuous. The subset is: naive CD4+ CD45RA+ CD45RO- T cells. These receptors all come from a pool of human donors with HIV.

This clonotype was counted at least ten times. CDR3 DNA: TGTGCCAGCAGCCCAGGACTAGTGATCTACGAGCAGTACTTC. Protein product: CASSPGLVIYEQYF. The V call is TRBV7-2, the J call TRBJ2-7; TRBD2 matches 7 bases. J lost 3 bases, V lost 5 bases, and 7 bases had no gene match. This CDR3 is built from 14 residues. Germline V lookup: CDR1 SGHTA, CDR2 FQGNSA.

This clonotype was counted between two and nine times. The genes are TRBV28 and TRBJ2-5; D possibly corresponds to TRBD1 (6 bases). Germline V lookup: CDR1 MDHEN, CDR2 SYDVKM. The CDR3 is made up of 12 amino acids. Trimming took off 7 bases at V and 9 bases at J, with 15 bases between the two ends. The CDR3 DNA reads TGTGCCAGCACAAGGGGGTCCGCGGCCCAGTACTTC. Translating it yields CASTRGSAAQYF.

This CDR3 is CASSIARRQQLTDTQYF. Written as DNA, the CDR3 is TGTGCCAGTAGTATAGCGCGGAGACAGCAACTCACAGATACGCAGTATTTT. The chain employs TRBV19 and TRBJ2-3; possibly TRBD1 for D (5 bases). The CDR3 contains 17 residues. Germline CDR1 and CDR2: LNHDA and SQIVND (reference sequence). V dropped 1 base and J dropped 2 bases, with 16 bases sitting between them. The variable domain in full, completed from reference TRBV19 and TRBJ2-3, reads DGGITQSPKYLFRKEGQNVTLSCEQNLNHDAMYWYRQDPGQGLRLIYYSQIVNDFQKGDIAEGYSVSREKKESFPLTVTSAQKNPTAFYLCASSIARRQQLTDTQYFGPGTRLTVL.